These 19 T cell receptor beta chains share one sample of origin, sequenced in a study of vaccination and CD4 T cells after COVID-19. Sequencing of DNA taken from cultured CD4+ T cells relied on the Oncomine TCR Beta short-read assay. TCRdb independently ran MiXCR on the PCR reads; one entry per CDR3 protein. Of 8,800 or so distinct CDR3 sequences listed, less than 35% are singletons. Noted treatment: roughly nine-day PBMC culture with coronavirus spike peptide pools or control peptides (ViraFEST assay). Their cognate antigens are unknown. Sequenced input: cultured CD4+ T cells from blood. Receptor source: a human donor with COVID-19.

The rearrangement links TRBV2 to TRBJ2-2; D may correspond to TRBD1 or TRBD2 (5 bases each). Trimming removed 5 bases from V and 8 bases from J, with 18 bases in between. The CDR3 spans 15 residues. The germline gives CDR1 SNHLY, CDR2 FYNNEI. This CDR3 is CASSRPGTYEGELFF. CDR3 in DNA: TGTGCCAGCAGTCGACCCGGGACCTACGAGGGGGAGCTGTTTTTT.

This clonotype was detected only a few times. V is TRBV7-2 and J is TRBJ2-5, with TRBD2 matching over 10 bases. J lost 5 bases, V lost 5 bases, and 8 bases had no gene match. CDR3 length: 15 residues. Germline assignment: CDR1 SGHTA and CDR2 FQGNSA. The CDR3 coding sequence is TGTGCCAGCAGCCTCCAGCGGGGGGGCTGGGAGACCCAGTACTTC. Protein sequence: CASSLQRGGWETQYF. Using reference TRBV7-2 and TRBJ2-5 for the parts outside the CDR3, the full variable domain is GAGVSQSPSNKVTEKGKDVELRCDPISGHTALYWYRQSLGQGLEFLIYFQGNSAPDKSGLPSDRFSAERTGGSVSTLTIQRTQQEDSAVYLCASSLQRGGWETQYFGPGTRLLVL.

The chain couples TRBV19 to TRBJ2-5; possible D gene TRBD2, 6 bases. This CDR3 spans 14 amino acids. The germline V gene encodes CDR1 LNHDA and CDR2 SQIVND (reference sequence). V shed 4 bases and J shed 5 bases, with 14 bases lying between them. CDR3 loop: CASSNLASAETQYF. The DNA of the CDR3 is TGTGCCAGTAGTAATCTGGCTAGCGCTGAGACCCAGTACTTC.

The CDR3 coding sequence is TGTGCCAGCAGTTACGTCAATTCACCCCTCCACTTT. Protein product: CASSYVNSPLHF. The V and J genes are TRBV6-5 and TRBJ1-6, with D hard to call. There are 12 residues in the CDR3. Germline V gene sequence: CDR1 MNHEY, CDR2 SVGAGI. Trimming stripped 2 bases from V and 7 bases from J, with 3 bases between.

The CDR3 DNA reads as TGTGCCAGCAGCTCGGACAGGACGTATAATTCACCCCTCCACTTT. Encoded protein: CASSSDRTYNSPLHF. The chain employs TRBV7-9 and TRBJ1-6; TRBD1 matches at 7 bases. Germline V lookup: CDR1 SEHNR, CDR2 FQNEAQ (reference sequence). This CDR3 has 15 residues. V was pared by 4 bases and J by 4 bases, with 4 bases of the junction left unmatched.

A few counts support this clonotype. This sequence joins TRBV7-2 and TRBJ2-2; TRBD1 matches at 9 bases. J was trimmed by 3 bases and V by 5 bases; bases with no gene match: 7. Germline CDR1 and CDR2: SGHTA and FQGNSA. This CDR3 is 16 amino acids long. This chain's CDR3 is CASSEYGQGYTGELFF. DNA of the CDR3: TGTGCCAGCAGCGAATACGGACAGGGGTACACCGGGGAGCTGTTTTTT.

The chain joins TRBV5-6 to TRBJ2-5, with D possibly called TRBD1 or TRBD2 (5 bases each). The CDR3 length is 15 residues. Germline CDR1 reads SGHDT; CDR2 reads YYEEEE. The ends were cut back, 4 bases at V and 1 base at J, with 14 bases in the middle. In nucleotides, the CDR3 is TGTGCCAGCAGCCCGGGGCAGAGGGGCCAAGAGACCCAGTACTTC. Amino acid sequence: CASSPGQRGQETQYF.

This clonotype was detected only a few times. J is TRBJ1-2 and V is TRBV11-2, with 8 bases lining up with TRBD1. This CDR3 comprises 15 residues. CDR1 and CDR2 from the germline V gene are SGHAT and FQNNGV. The V gene end was trimmed by 5 bases and the J gene end by 4 bases; junction bases not matched to a gene: 9. The CDR3 reads CASSRYAGQGYGYTF. The CDR3 DNA sequence: TGTGCCAGCAGCCGCTACGCCGGACAGGGCTATGGCTACACCTTC.

The gene calls are TRBV5-4 and TRBJ2-2; the match to TRBD2 covers 7 bases. Germline V gene data show CDR1 as SGHNT and CDR2 as YYREEE (reference sequence). J was trimmed by 1 base and V by 5 bases; bases with no gene match: 8. This CDR3 has 16 residues. CDR3 coding DNA: TGTGCCAGCAGTTATCTTAGCGGGCTGAACACCGGGGAGCTGTTTTTT. This translates into CASSYLSGLNTGELFF.

A few counts support this clonotype. This chain joins TRBV19 and TRBJ2-2; D could derive from TRBD1 or TRBD2 (6 bases each). The CDR3 has 15 amino acids. Germline CDR1 reads LNHDA; CDR2 reads SQIVND (reference sequence). Between the trimmed V and J ends, which lost 10 bases and 5 bases, there was a span of 20 bases. The CDR3 loop is CATSGAGRLTGELFF. In DNA, the CDR3 is TGTGCCACCTCGGGGGCGGGTAGATTAACCGGGGAGCTGTTTTTT.

This rearrangement joins TRBV7-2 to TRBJ2-7, with D unclear. The CDR3 is 13 residues long. V was shortened by 1 base and J by 6 bases, with 10 bases between the two germline ends. CDR1 is SGHTA, CDR2 FQGNSA, per germline. The DNA for the CDR3 is TGTGCCAGCAGCTTAGGTCCAACGGGCGAGCAGTACTTC. It yields the protein CASSLGPTGEQYF.

As to this clonotype: Sequence at one end of the junction differs from germline and may be a read error. J is TRBJ1-6 and V is TRBV7-2; TRBD1 is a possible D gene (5 bases). Germline CDR1 and CDR2: SGHTA and FQGNSA. CDR3 length: 15 residues. DNA for the CDR3: TGTGCCAGCAGTACCGGGACGGACTTTAATTCACTCCTCCACTTT. Translating it yields CASSTGTDFNSLLHF.

The genes are TRBV10-3 and TRBJ1-3, with 7 bases identical to TRBD1. Germline V gene lookup returns CDR1 ENHRY and CDR2 SYGVKD. The CDR3 sequence is 15 residues long. V shed 10 bases, J shed 3 bases, and the junction held 12 bases outside the gene matches. CDR3 amino acids: CATQSQGMNGNTIYF. DNA of the CDR3: TGTGCCACCCAATCACAGGGGATGAATGGAAACACCATATATTTT.

The chain employs TRBV7-3 and TRBJ2-1; tentatively, D is TRBD1 (6 bases). The CDR3 covers 11 residues. V was shortened by 5 bases and J by 10 bases, with 9 bases between the two germline ends. The V gene's germline CDR1 is SGHTA and CDR2 FQGTGA. CDR3 DNA: TGTGCCAGCAGCCAACAGGGCGAGCAGTTCTTC. It specifies CASSQQGEQFF.

V is TRBV18 and J is TRBJ2-2; 10 nucleotides align to TRBD1. Germline values: CDR1 KGHSH, CDR2 LQKENI. CDR3 length: 17 amino acids. V was pared by 2 bases and J by 2 bases, with 5 bases of the junction left unmatched. The CDR3 DNA sequence: TGTGCCAGCTCACCAACGGGGACAGGGGTAAACACCGGGGAGCTGTTTTTT. It specifies CASSPTGTGVNTGELFF.

Sample share makes this clonotype medium-sized (0.01 to 0.1%). The chain combines TRBV6-1 with TRBJ1-5, with a tentative D call TRBD1 (5 bases). Germline CDR1 MNHNS, CDR2 SASEGT. CDR3 length: 14 amino acids. Between the trimmed V and J ends, which lost 1 base and 6 bases, there was a span of 10 bases. CDR3 sequence reads: CASSEVRAGQPQHF. CDR3 coding DNA: TGTGCCAGCAGTGAAGTCAGGGCGGGTCAGCCCCAGCATTTT.

The chain has TRBV2 and TRBJ2-7, with TRBD1 as a possible D gene (6 bases). Germline values: CDR1 SNHLY, CDR2 FYNNEI. Deletions cut 4 bases from V and 0 bases from J, with 10 bases between. The CDR3 extends over 14 amino acids. The CDR3 bases are TGTGCCAGCAGTGTTCAGGGGAGCTCCTACGAGCAGTACTTC. Residues: CASSVQGSSYEQYF.

The rearrangement joins TRBV11-2 to TRBJ1-4, with a tentative D call TRBD1 (6 bases). In germline, CDR1 is SGHAT, CDR2 FQNNGV. The germline V and J ends were trimmed by 5 bases and 2 bases, with 15 bases remaining between them. The CDR3 is made up of 16 amino acids. CDR3: CASSPQGGSTNEKLFF. As DNA, the CDR3 is TGTGCCAGCAGCCCACAGGGAGGGTCCACTAATGAAAAACTGTTTTTT.

The rearrangement joins TRBV5-1 to TRBJ2-7; 11 bases match TRBD1. Germline-derived CDR1 and CDR2 are SGHRS and YFSETQ. J gave up 5 bases and V 3 bases, and 4 bases lay outside the gene matches. The length of the CDR3 is 14 residues. CDR3 sequence reads: CASSSGQGAHEQYF. For the CDR3, the DNA is TGCGCCAGCAGCTCCGGACAGGGGGCTCACGAGCAGTACTTC.